The sequence of this TCR beta chain was determined in a study of spatial heterogeneity in lung cancer. CDR1 and CDR2 (germline): SGHTA, FQGNSA. The CDR3 contains 13 residues. Deletions cut 3 bases from V and 5 bases from J, with 10 bases between. One entry per CDR3 protein, called by TCRdb with MiXCR from the 5' RACE reads. The data show approximately 44,000 distinct CDR3 sequences, roughly an eighth seen once. The time point: sample taken at primary tumor resection. The donor population consisted of approximately 70 patients with untreated, early-stage non-small cell lung cancer. The input material, whole RNA from tumor, nontumor lung or frozen PBMC, was sequenced unsorted. This clonotype was observed at least ten times.

The sample in question was PBMCs, obtained at surgery. The sequence derives from a male donor with early-stage non-small cell lung cancer. The gene calls are TRBV7-2 and TRBJ2-5, with D possibly matching TRBD1 (5 bases). The chain's CDR3 is CASSFGRAETQYF. In nucleotides, the CDR3 is TGTGCCAGCAGCTTTGGCAGGGCCGAGACCCAGTACTTC.